The rows below give T cell receptor beta chains drawn from one sample of a study of T cells in Graves' hyperthyroidism and ophthalmopathy. TCRdb analysed the multiplex PCR reads with MiXCR anew, one entry per CDR3 protein. The sample has 300,000 to 450,000 distinct CDR3 sequences; about 14% are singletons. Sample: blood. Receptors were obtained from a woman aged 55-70 years with Graves' hyperthyroidism. Both conserved end residues are part of each CDR3. The D gene is left open where the match is weak. Rows give clone size only sometimes, using once, few, many, or a class for an expanded clone.

V gene	D gene	clone size	J gene	CDR3 protein	CDR3 DNA
TRBV5-1	.	many	TRBJ1-4	CASSLSAATNEKLFF	TGCGCCAGCAGCTTGTCGGCAGCGACTAATGAAAAACTGTTTTTT
TRBV19	TRBD2	few	TRBJ2-1	CASSIEGAGGTGEQFF	TGTGCCAGTAGTATTGAGGGAGCGGGGGGTACGGGTGAGCAGTTCTTC
TRBV7-3	TRBD1	many	TRBJ1-2	CASSLSGGNYGYTF	TGTGCCAGCAGCTTATCAGGGGGAAACTATGGCTACACCTTC
TRBV28	TRBD1	few	TRBJ1-5	CASRLQGQRLYSNQPQHF	TGTGCCAGCAGGCTACAGGGACAGCGCCTTTATAGCAATCAGCCCCAGCATTTT
TRBV9	.	many	TRBJ2-7	CASSVGWGTGYEQYF	TGTGCCAGCAGCGTAGGTTGGGGGACGGGCTACGAGCAGTACTTC
TRBV2	.	many	TRBJ2-7	CASTIFEGYYEQYF	TGTGCCAGCACCATCTTCGAGGGGTACTACGAGCAGTACTTC
TRBV11-2	.	few	TRBJ1-2	CASSPPAYYGYTF	TGTGCCAGCAGCCCGCCGGCCTACTATGGCTACACCTTC
TRBV2	TRBD1	many	TRBJ1-2	CASSLYDRAANYGYTF	TGTGCCAGCAGTCTCTATGACAGGGCAGCTAACTATGGCTACACCTTC
TRBV7-2	.	.	TRBJ1-3	CANSLVGSRSGNTIYF	TGTGCCAACAGCTTAGTCGGATCCCGCTCTGGAAACACCATATATTTT
TRBV3-1	.	many	TRBJ2-1	CASSQDLRWGSYNEQFF	TGTGCCAGCAGCCAAGATTTGAGGTGGGGCTCCTACAATGAGCAGTTCTTC
TRBV11-2	TRBD1	many	TRBJ1-2	CASSRGQGGSYGSGYTF	TGTGCCAGCAGCCGCGGACAGGGAGGCTCCTACGGCAGTGGCTACACCTTC
TRBV27	.	many	TRBJ2-7	CASSSPGRLIYEQYF	TGTGCCAGCAGTTCCCCGGGACGACTAATCTACGAGCAGTACTTC
TRBV20-1	TRBD1	few	TRBJ1-1	CSASTGGVGTEAFF	TGCAGTGCTAGTACAGGGGGCGTAGGGACTGAAGCTTTCTTT
TRBV19	.	.	TRBJ2-2	CASRDEPNTGELFF	TGTGCCAGTAGGGACGAGCCGAACACCGGGGAGCTGTTTTTT
TRBV4-2	TRBD2	.	TRBJ2-1	CASSQTGLAGLYNEQFF	TGTGCCAGCAGCCAAACGGGACTAGCGGGGCTATACAATGAGCAGTTCTTC
TRBV6-1	TRBD1	.	TRBJ2-7	CASSARDRGSYEQYF	TGTGCCAGCAGTGCACGGGACAGGGGCTCCTACGAGCAGTACTTC
TRBV3-1	.	.	TRBJ2-2	CASSQDWRRLLKRNTGELFF	TGTGCCAGCAGCCAAGATTGGCGGCGCCTCCTAAAGAGGAACACCGGGGAGCTGTTTTTT
TRBV20-1	.	many	TRBJ2-3	CSARERNTDTQYF	TGCAGTGCTAGAGAGAGAAACACAGATACGCAGTATTTT
TRBV7-2	.	many	TRBJ2-6	CASSLKGSGANVLTF	TGTGCCAGCAGCTTAAAAGGCTCTGGGGCCAACGTCCTGACTTTC
TRBV11-1	.	many	TRBJ1-1	CASSSGTGPNEAFF	TGTGCCAGCAGCTCTGGGACGGGTCCCAATGAAGCTTTCTTT
TRBV7-9	TRBD2	many	TRBJ2-2	CASSLFTGLEYTGELFF	TGTGCCAGCAGCTTGTTCACCGGACTAGAGTACACCGGGGAGCTGTTTTTT
TRBV7-9	TRBD2	few	TRBJ2-1	CASSPTASGNHNEQFF	TGTGCCAGCAGCCCAACGGCTAGCGGGAACCACAATGAGCAGTTCTTC
TRBV12-3/TRBV12-4	.	.	TRBJ2-2	CASSRHLGGTYTGELFF	TGTGCCAGCAGCCGCCATCTGGGGGGTACCTACACCGGGGAGCTGTTTTTT
TRBV5-1	.	many	TRBJ1-4	CASSLRWAPNEKLFF	TGCGCCAGCAGCTTGCGCTGGGCCCCTAATGAAAAACTGTTTTTT
TRBV2	.	many	TRBJ2-1	CASSVSRDNEQFF	TGTGCCAGCAGTGTTTCCAGAGACAATGAGCAGTTCTTC
TRBV7-8	.	many	TRBJ1-1	CASSLGAVLTNTEAFF	TGTGCCAGCAGCTTAGGGGCCGTTTTAACGAACACTGAAGCTTTCTTT
TRBV19	.	few	TRBJ2-3	CASSMPETGSTDTQYF	TGTGCCAGTAGTATGCCGGAGACAGGCAGCACAGATACGCAGTATTTT
TRBV10-1	TRBD2	.	TRBJ2-2	CASGSSGNTGELFF	TGCGCCAGCGGTTCTAGCGGGAACACCGGGGAGCTGTTTTTT
TRBV19	.	.	TRBJ2-4	CASSIGSKNIQYF	TGTGCCAGTAGTATAGGCTCAAAAAACATTCAGTACTTC
TRBV18	.	many	TRBJ1-1	CASSLVGGAVNTEAFF	TGTGCCAGCTCCTTGGTGGGGGGCGCGGTGAACACTGAAGCTTTCTTT
TRBV5-1	.	many	TRBJ2-7	CASSSSPDSYEQYF	TGCGCCAGCAGCTCCAGCCCAGACTCCTACGAGCAGTACTTC
TRBV7-2	TRBD2	many	TRBJ2-3	CASSLDGDRASGHTDTQYF	TGTGCCAGCAGCTTAGACGGGGATAGGGCTAGCGGTCACACAGATACGCAGTATTTT
TRBV20-1	TRBD1	many	TRBJ2-1	CSADPPTGGSYNEQFF	TGCAGTGCTGACCCCCCGACAGGGGGCTCCTACAATGAGCAGTTCTTC
TRBV29-1	TRBD1	.	TRBJ1-1	CSVLGPGQGLGEAFF	TGCAGCGTTCTGGGACCTGGACAGGGGCTGGGTGAAGCTTTCTTT
TRBV6-1	.	.	TRBJ1-2	CASSEASTSNYGYTF	TGTGCCAGCAGTGAAGCCTCTACATCAAACTATGGCTACACCTTC
TRBV27	TRBD1	many	TRBJ1-6	CASSGSRGRGSPLHF	TGTGCCAGCAGTGGAAGCAGGGGGCGCGGATCACCCCTCCACTTT
TRBV7-9	.	.	TRBJ2-7	CASSFRETSYEQYF	TGTGCCAGCAGCTTCCGGGAAACCTCCTACGAGCAGTACTTC
TRBV7-9	.	.	TRBJ1-2	CASSLHSGGGYTF	TGTGCCAGCAGCTTACACAGCGGCGGTGGCTACACCTTC
TRBV12-3/TRBV12-4	.	many	TRBJ1-1	CASSSPQNPQWAFF	TGTGCCAGCAGTTCCCCCCAGAACCCCCAGTGGGCTTTCTTT
TRBV5-1	.	many	TRBJ1-5	CASSLDGGNQPQHF	TGCGCCAGCAGCTTGGATGGGGGCAATCAGCCCCAGCATTTT
TRBV6-5	TRBD2	many	TRBJ2-3	CASSYRRPLAGGRTDTQYF	TGTGCCAGCAGTTACCGGAGGCCTCTAGCGGGAGGAAGGACAGATACGCAGTATTTT
TRBV4-2	.	few	TRBJ2-3	CASSQGGSDTQYF	TGTGCCAGCAGCCAAGGAGGGTCAGATACGCAGTATTTT
TRBV12-3/TRBV12-4	.	many	TRBJ1-5	CASSQQGIYSNQPQHF	TGTGCCAGCAGTCAACAGGGTATATACAGCAATCAGCCCCAGCATTTT
TRBV6-1	.	.	TRBJ2-4	CAVSKRSVKNIQYF	TGTGCCGTCAGTAAGCGTAGCGTAAAAAACATTCAGTACTTC
TRBV12-3/TRBV12-4	TRBD1	.	TRBJ1-2	CASSWTGGNYGYTF	TGTGCCAGCAGCTGGACAGGGGGGAACTATGGCTACACCTTC
TRBV7-6	.	.	TRBJ2-5	CASSSQIQETQYF	TGTGCCAGCAGCTCACAGATACAAGAGACCCAGTACTTC
TRBV20-1	TRBD1	many	TRBJ1-2	CSARGADRSKLGYTF	TGCAGTGCTAGGGGGGCGGACAGGAGTAAGTTAGGCTACACCTTC